Shown below are 3 T cell receptor beta chains from a single sample sequenced in a study of human T cells and chemical hapten exposure. This sample's time point: pre-sensitization, week 0. Sample treatment: therapeutic diphenylcyclopropenone sensitization with weekly scalp DPC. MiXCR was run by TCRdb on the RACE reads, yielding one entry per CDR3 protein. The sample holds fewer than 300,000 distinct CDR3 sequences, about 9.4% seen once. Specimen: whole blood, collected in connection with sensitization to the hapten diphenylcyclopropenone (DPC). The receptors come from a woman aged 40-49 years with alopecia areata. Some clones in this sample may be carry-over from other donors' samples.

The gene calls are TRBV6-2 or TRBV6-3 and TRBJ2-7, with 7 bases aligning to TRBD1. The CDR3 spans 12 residues. Trimming at V came to 5 bases and at J to 5 bases, leaving 3 bases not matched to a gene. Germline CDR1 reads MNHEY; CDR2 reads SVGEGT. CDR3 protein: CASSQQGNEQYF. CDR3 nucleotides: TGTGCCAGCAGTCAACAGGGGAACGAGCAGTACTTC.

In its sample, this clonotype was seen once. The rearrangement joins TRBV6-5 to TRBJ2-7; maybe TRBD2 (6 bases). The germline V gene has CDR1 MNHEY and CDR2 SVGAGI. This CDR3 has 14 amino acids. Trimming took off 5 bases at V and 0 bases at J, with 11 bases between the two ends. In DNA, the CDR3 is TGTGCCAGCAGTATGGGACTGACCTCCTACGAGCAGTACTTC. Protein sequence: CASSMGLTSYEQYF.

The CDR3 nucleotides read TGTGCCAGCAGGCAGGGCCAAGCACTAGCGGGAGCCGAGCAGTACTTC. It translates to CASRQGQALAGAEQYF. The chain couples TRBV27 to TRBJ2-7; TRBD2 agrees at 11 bases. CDR1 and CDR2 from the germline V gene are MNHEY and SMNVEV (reference sequence). The CDR3 has 16 residues. V dropped 6 bases and J dropped 6; count of bases not matched to a gene: 13.